This TCR beta chain was recovered during a study of beta chain features in type 1 diabetes. Study-wide points: The naive, central memory and Treg TCRB repertoires showed an apparent similarity that was greater among patients than among healthy donors. Among type 1 diabetes patients, VDJ junctions had fewer insertions and more deletions. Type 1 diabetes patients had TCRB CDR3s that were shorter (moderately but significantly so) in all four CD4+ subsets.

Expressed TCRB transcripts were sequenced because the entire RNA isolate underwent reverse transcription. Libraries were prepared by immunoSEQ multiplex PCR; TCRdb keeps only in-frame clonotypes and omits some of them. The sample lists approximately 170,000 clones; 6.5% to 8.5% were seen once. This clone occurred many times. The antigen is not known. The sequenced sample consisted of central memory CD4+ T cells from blood. The TCR sequence derives from a man younger than 30 with type 1 diabetes.

CDR3: CASSQERTGGNSPLHF. Here the CDR3 DNA reads TGTGCCAGCAGCCAAGAACGAACAGGGGGCAATTCACCCCTCCACTTT. The chain combines TRBV4-2 with TRBJ1-6, with TRBD1 matching over 9 bases. The CDR3 runs 16 residues. Trimming cost V 0 bases and J 7 bases; bases outside gene matches: 4. CDR1 and CDR2 from the germline V gene are LGHNA and YNFKEQ.